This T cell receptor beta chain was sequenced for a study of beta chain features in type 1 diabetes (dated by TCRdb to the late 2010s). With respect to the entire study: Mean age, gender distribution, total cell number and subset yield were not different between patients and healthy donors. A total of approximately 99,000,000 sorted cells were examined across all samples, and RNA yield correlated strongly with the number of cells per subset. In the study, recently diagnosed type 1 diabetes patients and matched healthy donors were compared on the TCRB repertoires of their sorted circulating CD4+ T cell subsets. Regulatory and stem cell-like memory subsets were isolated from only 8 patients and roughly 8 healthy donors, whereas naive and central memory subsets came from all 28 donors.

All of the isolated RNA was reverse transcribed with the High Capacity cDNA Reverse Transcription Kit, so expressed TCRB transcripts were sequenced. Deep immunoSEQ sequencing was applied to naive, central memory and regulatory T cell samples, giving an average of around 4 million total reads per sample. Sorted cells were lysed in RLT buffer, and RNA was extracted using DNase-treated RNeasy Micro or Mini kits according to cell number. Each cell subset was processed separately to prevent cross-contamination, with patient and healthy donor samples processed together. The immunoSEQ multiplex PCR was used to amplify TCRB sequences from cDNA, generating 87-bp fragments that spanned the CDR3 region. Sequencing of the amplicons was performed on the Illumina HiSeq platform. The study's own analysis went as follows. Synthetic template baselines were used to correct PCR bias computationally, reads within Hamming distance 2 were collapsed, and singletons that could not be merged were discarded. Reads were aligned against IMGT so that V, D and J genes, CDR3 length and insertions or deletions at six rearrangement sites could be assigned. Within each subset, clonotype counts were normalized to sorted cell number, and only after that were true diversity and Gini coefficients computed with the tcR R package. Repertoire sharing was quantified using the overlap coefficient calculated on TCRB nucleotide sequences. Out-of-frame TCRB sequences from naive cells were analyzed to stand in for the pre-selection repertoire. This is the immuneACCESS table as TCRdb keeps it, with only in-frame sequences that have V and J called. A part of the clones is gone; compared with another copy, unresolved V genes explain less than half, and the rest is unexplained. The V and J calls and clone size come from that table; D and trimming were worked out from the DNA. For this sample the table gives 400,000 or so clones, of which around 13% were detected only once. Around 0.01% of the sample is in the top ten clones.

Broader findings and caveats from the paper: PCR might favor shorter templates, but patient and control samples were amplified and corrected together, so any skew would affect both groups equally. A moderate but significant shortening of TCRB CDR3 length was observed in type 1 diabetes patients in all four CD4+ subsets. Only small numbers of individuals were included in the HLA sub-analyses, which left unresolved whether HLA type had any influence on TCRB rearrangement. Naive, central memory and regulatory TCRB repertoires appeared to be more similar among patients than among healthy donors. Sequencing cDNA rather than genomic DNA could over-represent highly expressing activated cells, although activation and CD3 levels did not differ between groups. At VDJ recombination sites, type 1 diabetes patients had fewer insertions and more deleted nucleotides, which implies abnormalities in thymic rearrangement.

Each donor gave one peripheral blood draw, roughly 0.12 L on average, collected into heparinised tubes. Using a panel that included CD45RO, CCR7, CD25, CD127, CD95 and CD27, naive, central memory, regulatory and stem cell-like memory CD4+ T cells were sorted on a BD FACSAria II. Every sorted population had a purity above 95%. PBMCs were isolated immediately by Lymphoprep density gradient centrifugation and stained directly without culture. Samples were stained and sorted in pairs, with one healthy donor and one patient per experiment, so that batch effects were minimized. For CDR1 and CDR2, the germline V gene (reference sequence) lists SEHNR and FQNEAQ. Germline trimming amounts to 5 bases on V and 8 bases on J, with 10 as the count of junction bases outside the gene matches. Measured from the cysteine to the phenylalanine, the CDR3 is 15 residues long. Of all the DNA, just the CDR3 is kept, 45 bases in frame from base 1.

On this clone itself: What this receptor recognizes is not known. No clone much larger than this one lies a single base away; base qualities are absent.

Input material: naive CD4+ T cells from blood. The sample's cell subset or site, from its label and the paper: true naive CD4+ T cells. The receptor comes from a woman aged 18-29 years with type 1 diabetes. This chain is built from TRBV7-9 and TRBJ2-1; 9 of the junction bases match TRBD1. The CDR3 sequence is CASSRGDRESDEQFF. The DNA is TGTGCCAGCAGCAGAGGGGACAGGGAATCCGATGAGCAGTTCTTC.